The 5 T cell receptor beta chains below come from one sample, sequenced in a study of cytomegalovirus exposure and HLA in healthy donors. PCR amplification relied on 60 Vbeta primers (plus 13 Jbeta primers). Clones were sequenced by immunoSEQ multiplex PCR, and TCRdb holds only the in-frame ones, with some missing. The sample has about 63,000 clones, roughly 80% seen once. Sequencing input: PBMCs. The receptor source for this set is a woman aged 40 to 50 in good health and CMV-seropositive.

CDR3 nucleotide sequence: TGCGCCAGCAGCTTGGAAATCGGGACAGCAATGAAAAGGCTGTTTTTT. Protein product: CASSLEIGTAMKRLFF. The chain links TRBV5-1 to TRBJ1-4, with 7 positions matching TRBD1. Trimming at V came to 0 bases and at J to 14 bases, leaving 16 bases not matched to a gene. Germline CDR1 is SGHRS and CDR2 is YFSETQ. The CDR3 runs 16 residues.

This clone has only a few counts. The chain uses TRBV15 and TRBJ1-2, with D possibly matching TRBD1 (6 bases). Looked up from germline, CDR1 is LNHNV and CDR2 is YYDKDF (reference sequence). The CDR3 has 15 amino acids. The V gene lost 5 bases and the J gene lost 6 bases, with 19 bases spanning the gap. CDR3 sequence (DNA): TGTGCCACCAGCCCAGGGGAGGGCAGTATACATGGCTACACCTTC. This sequence encodes CATSPGEGSIHGYTF.

There are a few counts of this clone. This chain uses TRBV7-9 with TRBJ2-7; possible D gene TRBD1, 6 bases. This CDR3 region has 16 residues. Germline-derived CDR1 and CDR2 are SEHNR and FQNEAQ (reference sequence). V lost 4 bases and J lost 2, with 18 bases in between. As DNA, the CDR3 is TGTGCCAGCAGCTATAGCTGGACAGTTGCCGCCTACGAGCAGTACTTC. Its translation: CASSYSWTVAAYEQYF.

The CDR3 region is CASTLSGTDTQYF. CDR3 DNA sequence: TGCGCCAGCACCCTAAGCGGTACAGATACGCAGTATTTT. This chain connects TRBV5-1 to TRBJ2-3; possible D gene TRBD2, 5 bases. Germline V gene data show CDR1 as SGHRS and CDR2 as YFSETQ. Trimming cost V 6 bases and J 3 bases, with 11 bases left between them. The CDR3 loop spans 13 amino acids. Based on the CDR3 plus reference TRBV5-1 and TRBJ2-3, the full variable domain is KAGVTQTPRYLIKTRGQQVTLSCSPISGHRSVSWYQQTPGQGLQFLFEYFSETQRNKGNFPGRFSGRQFSNSRSEMNVSTLELGDSALYLCASTLSGTDTQYFGPGTRLTVL.

This chain links TRBV5-8 with TRBJ1-5; 7 bases are a match to TRBD1. The CDR3 extends over 16 amino acids. V gave up 7 bases and J gave up 0 bases; unmatched junction bases: 10. Germline V gene data show CDR1 as SGHTS and CDR2 as YDEGEE. The CDR3 coding sequence is TGTGCCAGCGGCACAGGGGCCCCTTCTAGCAATCAGCCCCAGCATTTT. This gives the protein CASGTGAPSSNQPQHF.